This TCR beta chain was retrieved from a study of T cells in Graves' hyperthyroidism and ophthalmopathy. Study-wide background: Specimen type is peripheral blood, collected at initial diagnosis prior to any treatment.

It was RNA transcripts that yielded the amplified TCR beta CDR3 regions. First-round RT-PCR with HTBI primers amplified the TCR CDR3 region. TCRdb reprocessed the multiplex PCR reads with MiXCR, giving one entry per CDR3 protein. The table has roughly 380,000 distinct CDR3 sequences, 15% to 20% seen once; the top ten hold about 3.5%. Newly diagnosed hyperthyroidism patients aged 18 to 65 years had disease lasting under 2 months. This CDR3 has 15 amino acids. Trimming left V 1 base short and J 5 bases short, with 14 bases between. This TCR was sampled from a woman aged 18-29 years with Graves' hyperthyroidism. This chain connects TRBV12-3 or TRBV12-4 to TRBJ2-5, with D tentatively TRBD1 (5 bases). The sample consisted of blood. CDR3 loop: CASSLGARVVETQYF. CDR3 in DNA: TGTGCCAGCAGTTTAGGCGCCAGGGTGGTCGAGACCCAGTACTTC.